The 10 T cell receptor beta chains below all came from one sample that was sequenced in a study of blood T cell repertoires in COVID-19. Only in-frame clones appear in the TCRdb table, and some are missing; sequencing was by immunoSEQ multiplex PCR. Of about 290,000 clones in the sample, around nine tenths were seen once. Sequences were obtained from PBMCs or T cells enriched from blood (not recorded which). These receptors were collected from a woman aged 35 to 49 who had recovered from COVID-19.

This chain connects TRBV25-1 to TRBJ2-1; D might be TRBD2 (5 bases). Trimming removed 0 bases from V and 6 bases from J, with 15 bases in between. The CDR3 is 16 amino acids. CDR1 is MGHDK, CDR2 SYGVNS, per germline. The CDR3 sequence is CASSEYMRAGSNEQFF. DNA for the CDR3: TGTGCCAGCAGTGAATATATGCGGGCAGGATCCAATGAGCAGTTCTTC.

The sample holds one count of this clone. J is TRBJ1-2 and V is TRBV5-1; 7 nucleotides align to TRBD1. The germline V gene has CDR1 SGHRS and CDR2 YFSETQ. This CDR3 contains 16 residues. After removal of 3 bases from V and 6 bases from J, the junction contained 14 bases not matched to a gene. CDR3 protein: CASSSTGASGFDGYTF. CDR3 in DNA: TGCGCCAGCAGCTCCACAGGGGCGAGTGGCTTCGATGGCTACACCTTC.

The rearrangement joins TRBV5-8 to TRBJ2-7, with 9 bases lining up with TRBD1. CDR1 is SGHTS, CDR2 YDEGEE, per germline. Unmatched junction bases numbered 4, after V lost 0 bases and J lost 6 bases. The CDR3 runs to 14 residues. In DNA form, the CDR3 reads TGTGCCAGCAGCTTGGACAGGGGGCTCTCCGAGCAGTACTTC. It yields the protein CASSLDRGLSEQYF.

This clone has just one count. The CDR3: CASSLKSDNSLKAGELFF. CDR3 coding DNA: TGTGCCAGCAGTCTCAAGTCGGACAATTCCTTGAAGGCCGGGGAGCTGTTTTTT. The rearrangement links TRBV27 to TRBJ2-2; TRBD1 might be the D (5 bases). The germline V gene has CDR1 MNHEY and CDR2 SMNVEV (reference sequence). The V end was cut by 5 bases, the J end by 6 bases, with 25 bases between. The CDR3 spans 18 residues.

V and J are TRBV7-2 and TRBJ1-5; D is possibly TRBD1 (6 bases). Germline V lookup: CDR1 SGHTA, CDR2 FQGNSA. Trimming left V 5 bases short and J 4 bases short, with 15 bases between. The CDR3 spans 15 residues. DNA for the CDR3: TGTGCCAGCAGCCCACAACAGGGATGGAATCAGCCCCAGCATTTT. This sequence encodes CASSPQQGWNQPQHF.

The chain combines TRBV19 with TRBJ1-4; possibly TRBD1 for D (6 bases). Trimming stripped 8 bases from V and 8 bases from J, with 6 bases between. Looked up from germline, CDR1 is LNHDA and CDR2 is SQIVND (reference sequence). This CDR3 is 10 amino acids long. Here the CDR3 DNA reads TGTGCCAGTGGGGGCGAAAAACTGTTTTTT. Its translation: CASGGEKLFF.

Here the CDR3 reads CASSFLEPNTEAFF. As DNA, the CDR3 is TGTGCCAGCAGTTTCTTAGAGCCGAACACTGAAGCTTTCTTT. The rearrangement joins TRBV27 to TRBJ1-1; D is ambiguous. The CDR3 totals 14 residues. The V end lost 3 bases, the J end lost 1 base, and 9 bases lay between the germline ends. Germline V CDR1 and CDR2: MNHEY, SMNVEV (reference sequence).

The chain combines TRBV7-2 with TRBJ1-2, with 8 bases that match TRBD1. This CDR3 is 15 amino acids long. Germline trimming cut 4 bases from V and 3 bases from J; bases unmatched to any gene: 7. Germline-derived CDR1 and CDR2 are SGHTA and FQGNSA. The CDR3 protein is CASSYRTGSDYGYTF. The DNA for the CDR3 is TGTGCCAGCAGCTATCGGACAGGGAGCGACTATGGCTACACCTTC.

The chain combines TRBV4-3 with TRBJ1-2, with no clear D. The CDR3 consists of 14 residues. Germline V gives CDR1 LGHNA, CDR2 YSLEER. V lost 3 bases to trimming and J lost 2 bases, with 10 bases between them. The CDR3 bases are TGCGCCAGCAGCCACATGGGCAGGAACTATGGCTACACCTTC. This translates into CASSHMGRNYGYTF.

This clone was observed once. V and J are TRBV7-9 and TRBJ2-5; tentatively, D is TRBD2 (6 bases). Between the trimmed V and J ends, which lost 2 bases and 4 bases, there was a span of 17 bases. Germline lookup yields CDR1 SEHNR and CDR2 FQNEAQ (reference sequence). This CDR3 region has 16 residues. The chain's CDR3 is CASSLTRELIGETQYF. CDR3 nucleotide sequence: TGTGCCAGCAGCTTAACGCGGGAACTGATAGGAGAGACCCAGTACTTC.